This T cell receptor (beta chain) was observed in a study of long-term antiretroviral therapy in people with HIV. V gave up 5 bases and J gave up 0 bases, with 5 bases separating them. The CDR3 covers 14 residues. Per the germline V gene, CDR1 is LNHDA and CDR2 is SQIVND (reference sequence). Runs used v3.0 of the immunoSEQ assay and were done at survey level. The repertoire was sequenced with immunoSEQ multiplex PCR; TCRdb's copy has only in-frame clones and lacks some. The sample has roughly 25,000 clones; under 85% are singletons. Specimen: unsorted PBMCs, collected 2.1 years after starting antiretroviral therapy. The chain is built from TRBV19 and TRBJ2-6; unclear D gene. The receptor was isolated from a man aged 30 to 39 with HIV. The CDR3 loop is CASSLSSGANVLTF. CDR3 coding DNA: TGTGCCAGTAGTCTCAGCTCTGGGGCCAACGTCCTGACTTTC.